The 24 T cell receptor beta chains presented below share a single source sample, sequenced in a study of T cell responses to AZD1222 COVID-19 vaccine. Sequenced by immunoSEQ multiplex PCR; TCRdb stores in-frame clones only, minus some. The profile covers about 96,000 clones, with 88% appearing a single time and about 2.5% taken by the ten largest. The starting material was peripheral blood, obtained on day 0 of AZD1222 vaccination. Every receptor here comes from an adult in good health.

V and J are TRBV10-3 and TRBJ2-1; D may match TRBD1 or TRBD2 (6 bases each). The CDR3 length is 16 residues. Between the trimmed V and J ends, which lost 0 bases and 7 bases, there was a span of 16 bases. Germline assignment: CDR1 ENHRY and CDR2 SYGVKD. In nucleotides, the CDR3 is TGTGCCATCAGTGAGTCGATGTGGGGGGCCGGTAATGAGCAGTTCTTC. It is translated as CAISESMWGAGNEQFF.

V and J are TRBV4-2 and TRBJ2-1, with TRBD1 matching over 11 bases. Germline-derived CDR1 and CDR2 are LGHNA and YNFKEQ. The V and J ends lost 4 bases and 2 bases, in that order; junction bases with no gene match: 19. There are 21 residues in the CDR3. This chain's CDR3 is CASSPGQGARVPSTTYNEQFF. In DNA, the CDR3 is TGTGCCAGCAGCCCAGGACAGGGGGCTAGAGTGCCGTCGACCACCTACAATGAGCAGTTCTTC.

This chain links TRBV28 with TRBJ1-1, with D perhaps TRBD1 (6 bases). This CDR3 has 12 residues. Germline V gene sequence: CDR1 MDHEN, CDR2 SYDVKM. V lost 10 bases, J lost 3 bases, and 12 bases lay in between. The chain's CDR3 is CATTGLYTEAFF. The CDR3 bases are TGTGCCACTACAGGGCTGTACACTGAAGCTTTCTTT.

V and J are TRBV18 and TRBJ1-6; D remains unclear. The V gene's germline CDR1 is KGHSH and CDR2 LQKENI. The CDR3 has 15 amino acids. V was trimmed by 2 bases and J by 4 bases, leaving 9 bases between them. The DNA for the CDR3 is TGTGCCAGCTCACCATTTAGGGATTATAATTCACCCCTCCACTTT. Residues: CASSPFRDYNSPLHF.

The CDR3 sequence is CSVDKGKGTF. The CDR3 nucleotides read TGCAGCGTTGATAAAGGGAAGGGGACCTTC. V and J are TRBV29-1 and TRBJ1-2; D perhaps matches TRBD1 (5 bases). V lost 3 bases to trimming and J lost 14 bases, with 13 bases between them. CDR3 length: 10 amino acids. Germline CDR1 reads SQVTM; CDR2 reads ANQGSEA.

This chain links TRBV3-1 (or the pseudogene TRBV3-2) with TRBJ1-2, with D perhaps matching TRBD1 (5 bases). CDR1 is LGHDT and CDR2 is YNNKEL in the germline V gene (reference sequence). V lost 1 base and J 4 bases, leaving 13 bases between the germline ends. The CDR3 sequence is 15 residues long. The CDR3 nucleotides are TGTGCCAGCAGCCAAGCGGCAGGGCAAGGCTATGGCTACACCTTC. As protein: CASSQAAGQGYGYTF.

This chain links TRBV10-3 with TRBJ2-1; TRBD2 matches at 11 bases. CDR3 length: 19 residues. The V and J ends lost 4 bases and 0 bases, in that order; junction bases with no gene match: 11. The germline CDR1 and CDR2 sequences are ENHRY and SYGVKD. CDR3 in DNA: TGTGCCATCAGTGCCGCGACTAGCGGGGCCCTAAGCTCCTACAATGAGCAGTTCTTC. The encoded protein is CAISAATSGALSSYNEQFF.

The chain employs TRBV7-2 and TRBJ2-2, with 7 positions matching TRBD1. Germline lookup yields CDR1 SGHTA and CDR2 FQGNSA. J was trimmed by 0 bases and V by 1 base; bases with no gene match: 2. CDR3 length equals 16 residues. The CDR3 spells CASSLEGATNTGELFF. The CDR3 coding sequence is TGTGCCAGCAGCTTAGAGGGGGCTACGAACACCGGGGAGCTGTTTTTT.

This clone was counted a single time. Other DNA sequences from this sample encode an identical CDR3 as well. This chain's CDR3 is CASSLDGNQPQHF. CDR3 bases: TGTGCCAGCAGCTTAGACGGGAATCAGCCCCAGCATTTT. The chain combines TRBV7-9 with TRBJ1-5; D unclear. CDR1 and CDR2 from the germline V gene are SEHNR and FQNEAQ (reference sequence). There are 13 residues in the CDR3. V shed 1 base and J shed 4 bases, with 5 bases lying between them.

This clone has only one observation. This chain joins TRBV21-1 and TRBJ2-7; the table's D gene call, TRBD2, was not cross checked with the DNA. TRBV21-1 is classified as a pseudogene. The CDR3 extends over 16 amino acids. The chain's CDR3 is CASSKALAGVPYEQYF. The CDR3 DNA reads TGTGCCAGCAGCAAAGCCCTAGCGGGAGTCCCCTACGAGCAGTACTTC.

The chain joins TRBV29-1 to TRBJ1-2, with D perhaps matching TRBD1 (6 bases). Germline CDR1 and CDR2: SQVTM and ANQGSEA. V lost 0 bases to trimming and J lost 2 bases, with 10 bases between them. CDR3 length: 14 residues. For the CDR3, the DNA is TGCAGCGTTGAAGAGTGGCAGGGGAACTATGGCTACACCTTC. Amino acid sequence: CSVEEWQGNYGYTF. Together with reference TRBV29-1 and TRBJ1-2, the CDR3 gives the full variable domain: SAVISQKPSRDICQRGTSLTIQCQVDSQVTMMFWYRQQPGQSLTLIATANQGSEATYESGFVIDKFPISRPNLTFSTLTVSNMSPEDSSIYLCSVEEWQGNYGYTFGSGTRLTVV.

The gene calls are TRBV5-1 and TRBJ1-4; TRBD1 matches 8 bases. V was clipped by 3 bases and J by 0 bases; unmatched bases: 7. Germline V gene lookup returns CDR1 SGHRS and CDR2 YFSETQ. This CDR3 has 17 amino acids. CDR3 DNA sequence: TGCGCCAGCAGCTCATCAGGGGGCCTCGCAACTAATGAAAAACTGTTTTTT. This sequence encodes CASSSSGGLATNEKLFF.

The chain carries TRBV2 and TRBJ2-3; D may be TRBD2 (6 bases). The CDR3 runs to 13 residues. Trimming stripped 6 bases from V and 4 bases from J, with 11 bases between. Germline CDR1 is SNHLY and CDR2 is FYNNEI. This CDR3 is CASRSASADTQYF. The CDR3 DNA reads as TGTGCCAGCAGGTCCGCTAGCGCAGATACGCAGTATTTT.

The chain carries TRBV6-2 or TRBV6-3 and TRBJ2-4; D call uncertain. Trimming removed 4 bases from V and 2 bases from J, with 18 bases in between. This CDR3 is 17 amino acids long. Germline V gene data show CDR1 as MNHEY and CDR2 as SVGEGT. The CDR3: CASSLSGDSLSKNIQYF. DNA for the CDR3: TGTGCCAGCAGTTTAAGTGGAGACTCCTTGTCCAAAAACATTCAGTACTTC.

The V gene is TRBV7-9, the J gene TRBJ2-2; possibly TRBD2 for D (6 bases). Per the germline V gene, CDR1 is SEHNR and CDR2 is FQNEAQ (reference sequence). The CDR3 is 14 residues long. Trimming cost V 3 bases and J 6 bases, with 11 bases left between them. The CDR3 spells CASSLAGWAGELFF. DNA for the CDR3: TGTGCCAGCAGCTTGGCGGGGTGGGCCGGGGAGCTGTTTTTT.

The chain recombines TRBV18 with TRBJ2-5; TRBD1 matches 10 bases. The germline V gene encodes CDR1 KGHSH and CDR2 LQKENI. This CDR3 region has 16 residues. Trimming at V came to 3 bases and at J to 2 bases, leaving 6 bases not matched to a gene. The CDR3 bases are TGTGCCAGCTCACCTCGGACAGGGGGAGGTCAAGAGACCCAGTACTTC. Residues: CASSPRTGGGQETQYF.

The chain uses TRBV18 and TRBJ2-7; 10 bases line up with TRBD1. CDR3 size: 13 residues. In germline, CDR1 is KGHSH, CDR2 LQKENI. V trimming: 8 bases; J trimming: 4 bases; junction bases outside the gene matches: 5. CDR3 in amino acids: CASTRDRGYEQYF. The CDR3 DNA reads as TGTGCCAGCACTAGGGACAGGGGTTACGAGCAGTACTTC.

The CDR3 sequence is CASSLEMGGYTF. DNA of the CDR3: TGTGCCAGCAGCCTGGAGATGGGTGGCTACACCTTC. The J gene is TRBJ1-2, the V gene TRBV5-6, with D hard to call. Trimming removed 4 bases from V and 7 bases from J, with 11 bases in between. CDR3 size: 12 residues. CDR1 is SGHDT and CDR2 is YYEEEE in the germline V gene. Full variable domain (outside the CDR3, taken from reference TRBV5-6 and TRBJ1-2): DAGVTQSPTHLIKTRGQQVTLRCSPKSGHDTVSWYQQALGQGPQFIFQYYEEEERQRGNFPDRFSGHQFPNYSSELNVNALLLGDSALYLCASSLEMGGYTFGSGTRLTVV.

The CDR3 sequence is CASSGGRGAEAFF. For the CDR3, the DNA is TGTGCCAGCAGCGGTGGGAGGGGGGCAGAAGCTTTCTTT. The chain uses TRBV7-2 and TRBJ1-1; perhaps TRBD1 as D (6 bases). Germline V lookup: CDR1 SGHTA, CDR2 FQGNSA. The CDR3 spans 13 residues. V was cut by 5 bases and J by 8 bases, with 15 bases left in between.

The CDR3 spells CATSDLSAGTQYF. The CDR3 coding sequence is TGTGCCACCAGTGATTTGAGTGCTGGTACGCAGTATTTT. This chain connects TRBV24-1 to TRBJ2-3, with D uncertain. The CDR3 covers 13 residues. Germline CDR1 reads KGHDR; CDR2 reads SFDVKD. V lost 0 bases and J lost 8, with 8 bases in between.

The chain has TRBV6-5 and TRBJ2-2; D gene ambiguous. Deletions cut 7 bases from V and 2 bases from J, with 8 bases between. Per germline, CDR1 MNHEY and CDR2 SVGAGI. The CDR3 extends over 13 amino acids. As DNA, the CDR3 is TGTGCCAGCACTCGGGCCAACACCGGGGAGCTGTTTTTT. Amino acid sequence: CASTRANTGELFF.

The rearrangement uses TRBV19 and TRBJ2-7; TRBD1 might be the D (6 bases). V was trimmed by 5 bases and J by 5 bases, leaving 10 bases between them. Germline V CDR1 and CDR2: LNHDA, SQIVND (reference sequence). CDR3 length: 12 amino acids. The CDR3 is CASSDGGHEQYF. The DNA for the CDR3 is TGTGCCAGTAGTGATGGGGGCCACGAGCAGTACTTC.

V usage is TRBV4-3 and J usage is TRBJ2-1, with 7 positions matching TRBD2. Germline V CDR1 and CDR2: LGHNA, YSLEER. Trimming at V came to 1 base and at J to 7 bases, leaving 7 bases not matched to a gene. The CDR3 sequence is 15 residues long. The CDR3 loop is CASSQVVGGSNEQFF. The CDR3 DNA reads as TGCGCCAGCAGCCAAGTGGTGGGAGGGTCGAATGAGCAGTTCTTC.

The chain couples TRBV28 to TRBJ1-5; possibly TRBD1 for D (6 bases). V was pared by 3 bases and J by 6 bases, with 15 bases between. The CDR3 sequence is 15 residues long. Looked up from germline, CDR1 is MDHEN and CDR2 is SYDVKM. The CDR3 reads CASSFLQGGGQPQHF. DNA of the CDR3: TGTGCCAGCAGTTTTCTACAGGGCGGGGGTCAGCCCCAGCATTTT.